A selection of T cell receptor beta chains follows, all from one sample in a study of T cell changes during pregnancy in multiple sclerosis. Libraries were prepared by immunoSEQ multiplex PCR; TCRdb keeps only in-frame clonotypes and omits some of them. This sample has around 59,000 clones, with 91% found just once. The material sequenced was CD4+ T cells from peripheral blood mononuclear cells, taken in the first trimester of pregnancy. All receptors come from a female donor with multiple sclerosis, enrolled in a pregnancy study. Each CDR3 is given with its conserved first and last residue. D genes are given only for firm matches. A clone size is listed for some rows: how often the clone was seen (once, few, many), or a class if it is expanded.

TRBJ1-6,once,-,TRBV15,CATSRDSSAGRNSPLHF,TGTGCCACCAGCAGAGATTCGTCGGCAGGTCGTAATTCACCCCTCCACTTT
TRBJ2-1,-,TRBD1,TRBV9,CASSVSWGGQGSYNEQFF,TGTGCCAGCAGCGTCAGTTGGGGGGGACAGGGAAGTTACAATGAGCAGTTCTTC
TRBJ2-5,once,-,TRBV10-3,CAISGNGEGETQYF,TGTGCCATCAGTGGTAACGGGGAAGGAGAGACCCAGTACTTC
TRBJ2-3,-,TRBD2,TRBV4-2,CASSQEWRGGSGITDTQYF,TGTGCCAGCAGCCAAGAATGGCGGGGGGGATCTGGGATCACAGATACGCAGTATTTT
TRBJ1-1,-,-,TRBV5-8,CASSSVADEAFF,TGTGCCAGCAGCTCGGTAGCTGATGAAGCTTTCTTT
TRBJ1-2,-,-,TRBV2,CASPIAGTSNYGYTF,TGTGCCAGCCCAATCGCCGGGACATCTAACTATGGCTACACCTTC
TRBJ1-6,few,TRBD1,TRBV7-6,CASSLGTGSHSPLHF,TGTGCCAGCAGCTTAGGGACAGGGTCACACTCACCCCTCCACTTT
TRBJ2-7,-,-,TRBV7-9,CASSLLVNEQYF,TGTGCCAGCAGCTTACTAGTCAACGAGCAGTACTTC
TRBJ1-4,-,TRBD1,TRBV27,CASSPMTGSEKLFF,TGTGCCAGCAGTCCTATGACAGGGTCTGAAAAACTGTTTTTT
TRBJ2-3,-,TRBD2,TRBV29-1,CSVGGGAGADTQYF,TGCAGCGTTGGCGGGGGGGCTGGGGCAGATACGCAGTATTTT
TRBJ2-3,-,-,TRBV6-4,CASSDGAGADTQYF,TGTGCCAGCAGTGACGGGGCAGGGGCAGATACGCAGTATTTT
TRBJ1-5,-,TRBD1,TRBV6-5,CASRMTGYQPQHF,TGTGCCAGCAGGATGACAGGGTATCAGCCCCAGCATTTT
TRBJ2-1,-,-,TRBV28,CASSLRGEQFF,TGTGCCAGCAGTCTAAGAGGCGAGCAGTTCTTC
TRBJ1-5,-,-,TRBV19,CASRGGVGQPQHF,TGTGCCAGTAGGGGGGGGGTTGGGCAGCCCCAGCATTTT
TRBJ2-7,-,TRBD1,TRBV7-2,CASSLGDRGLGEQYF,TGTGCCAGCAGCTTAGGTGACAGGGGGCTCGGGGAGCAGTACTTC
TRBJ2-1,-,TRBD2,TRBV7-6,CASSLVVAGGFNEQFF,TGTGCCAGCAGCTTAGTGGTGGCGGGGGGTTTCAATGAGCAGTTCTTC
TRBJ2-5,-,TRBD1,TRBV15,CATSSGTAQETQYF,TGTGCCACCAGCAGCGGGACAGCTCAAGAGACCCAGTACTTC
TRBJ1-3,once,-,TRBV9,CASSPPGGVGNTIYF,TGTGCCAGCAGCCCCCCCGGAGGGGTTGGAAACACCATATATTTT
TRBJ2-7,-,TRBD1,TRBV5-1,CASSLGRPGQGYEQYF,TGCGCCAGCAGCTTGGGAAGGCCGGGACAGGGCTACGAGCAGTACTTC
TRBJ2-7,-,-,TRBV21-1,CASSKNGIRQVRYEQYF,TGTGCCAGCAGCAAAAATGGAATTCGTCAGGTTCGATACGAGCAGTACTTC
TRBJ2-1,-,TRBD1,TRBV5-4,CASSRRRQGSTYNEQFF,TGTGCCAGCAGTCGCCGAAGACAGGGAAGCACCTACAATGAGCAGTTCTTC
TRBJ1-2,-,-,TRBV6-1,CASTPQALHYGYTF,TGTGCCAGCACCCCCCAGGCGCTTCACTATGGCTACACCTTC
TRBJ2-7,-,TRBD1,TRBV19,CASSMWAATGFHEQYF,TGTGCCAGTAGTATGTGGGCTGCGACAGGGTTCCACGAGCAGTACTTC
TRBJ1-2,-,TRBD1,TRBV5-1,CASSLAPGQGSYTF,TGCGCCAGCAGCTTGGCCCCCGGACAGGGCAGCTACACCTTC
TRBJ1-1,-,TRBD1,TRBV4-2,CASSGQGTGDTEAFF,TGTGCCAGCAGCGGTCAAGGGACAGGGGACACTGAAGCTTTCTTT
TRBJ1-4,-,-,TRBV7-2,CASSLAGTHLEKLFF,TGTGCCAGCAGCTTAGCCGGGACACACCTTGAAAAACTGTTTTTT
TRBJ1-4,-,-,TRBV5-3,CARSLGEGWVEKLFF,TGTGCCAGAAGCCTGGGGGAGGGGTGGGTTGAAAAACTGTTTTTT
TRBJ2-1,-,-,TRBV6-5,CASSQGRSSYNEQFF,TGTGCCAGCAGCCAGGGGCGGAGCTCCTACAATGAGCAGTTCTTC
TRBJ2-1,-,TRBD2,TRBV30,CAWSQRGGPYEQFF,TGTGCCTGGAGTCAGCGGGGGGGCCCCTATGAGCAGTTCTTC
TRBJ1-5,-,-,TRBV10-3,CAISVGVNQPQHF,TGTGCCATCAGTGTAGGGGTCAATCAGCCCCAGCATTTT
TRBJ2-7,once,-,TRBV7-6,CASSLAGALEQYF,TGTGCCAGCAGCTTGGCAGGGGCGCTCGAGCAGTACTTC
TRBJ2-7,-,TRBD2,TRBV6-5,CASSFRTSGVPYEQYF,TGTGCCAGCAGTTTTAGGACTAGCGGGGTACCCTACGAGCAGTACTTC
TRBJ2-1,-,-,TRBV20-1,CSALYNEQFF,TGCAGTGCCCTCTACAATGAGCAGTTCTTC
TRBJ2-1,once,TRBD1,TRBV15,CATSSDTGGNGLYNEQFF,TGTGCCACCAGCAGCGATACAGGGGGCAACGGTCTCTACAATGAGCAGTTCTTC
TRBJ2-3,-,TRBD1,TRBV30,CAWSVGTGYTDTQYF,TGTGCCTGGAGTGTCGGGACAGGATACACAGATACGCAGTATTTT
TRBJ1-5,-,-,TRBV6-1,CANERGGARQPQHF,TGTGCCAACGAAAGGGGGGGGGCGCGTCAGCCCCAGCATTTT
TRBJ2-5,-,-,TRBV7-7,CASSSEGGLGETQYF,TGTGCTAGCAGCTCGGAGGGGGGGCTGGGAGAGACCCAGTACTTC
TRBJ1-5,once,TRBD1,TRBV6-5,CASSSTGGFGQPQHF,TGTGCCAGCAGTTCGACAGGGGGCTTTGGGCAGCCCCAGCATTTT
TRBJ1-6,-,-,TRBV4-1,CASSQVSRARESPLHF,TGCGCCAGCAGCCAAGTGTCCAGGGCTAGAGAATCACCCCTCCACTTT
TRBJ2-1,-,TRBD2,TRBV19,CASSIDAGGYNEQFF,TGTGCCAGTAGTATAGATGCGGGGGGGTACAATGAGCAGTTCTTC
TRBJ1-1,-,TRBD1,TRBV6-5,CATLKTGGNTEAFF,TGTGCCACCCTCAAAACAGGGGGGAACACTGAAGCTTTCTTT
TRBJ1-2,once,TRBD1,TRBV19,CASSIGDRVNYGYTF,TGTGCCAGTAGTATAGGGGACAGGGTGAACTATGGCTACACCTTC
TRBJ2-3,-,TRBD1,TRBV19,CASTLQGAGADTQYF,TGTGCCAGTACCCTACAGGGGGCGGGAGCGGATACGCAGTATTTT
TRBJ1-2,-,TRBD1,TRBV30,CAWDRENYGYTF,TGTGCCTGGGACAGGGAAAACTATGGCTACACCTTC
TRBJ2-3,-,-,TRBV18,CASSPRRGLSDTQYF,TGTGCCAGCTCACCGAGGCGGGGGCTCTCGGATACGCAGTATTTT
TRBJ1-5,-,-,TRBV28,CASSLPQSNQPQHF,TGTGCCAGCAGTTTACCCCAGAGCAATCAGCCCCAGCATTTT
TRBJ1-1,-,-,TRBV6-1,CASSAGDGTEAFF,TGTGCCAGCAGCGCAGGGGACGGCACTGAAGCTTTCTTT
TRBJ2-3,-,-,TRBV6-6,CASSYYGRGTDTQYF,TGTGCCAGCAGTTACTACGGCAGGGGCACAGATACGCAGTATTTT
TRBJ1-1,-,-,TRBV6-5,CASSYRTFNTEAFF,TGTGCCAGCAGTTACCGGACATTCAACACTGAAGCTTTCTTT
TRBJ2-3,-,TRBD2,TRBV19,CASSTGLGNVDTQYF,TGTGCCAGTAGTACGGGACTAGGGAATGTAGATACGCAGTATTTT
TRBJ1-4,-,-,TRBV7-9,CASSLAPGVNEKLFF,TGTGCCAGCAGCTTAGCGCCAGGGGTCAATGAAAAACTGTTTTTT
TRBJ2-5,-,TRBD2,TRBV5-4,CASSATSAETQYF,TGTGCCAGCAGCGCGACTAGCGCCGAGACCCAGTACTTC
TRBJ2-1,-,-,TRBV7-7,CASSAGQRGEQFF,TGTGCCAGCAGCGCCGGACAGAGAGGTGAGCAGTTCTTC
TRBJ1-2,-,-,TRBV6-1,CASSAGSYGYTF,TGTGCCAGCAGCGCAGGGTCATATGGCTACACCTTC
TRBJ1-1,-,-,TRBV29-1,CSVDRLNTEAFF,TGCAGCGTTGACAGGCTGAACACTGAAGCTTTCTTT
TRBJ2-7,-,-,TRBV27,CASSSQGYEQYF,TGTGCCAGCAGTTCACAGGGCTACGAGCAGTACTTC
TRBJ2-7,once,TRBD1,TRBV19,CASSLGQAGYEQYF,TGTGCCAGTAGTTTGGGACAGGCTGGCTACGAGCAGTACTTC